This T cell receptor beta chain was sequenced during a study of spatial heterogeneity in lung cancer. Study-level background: More beta-chain than alpha-chain sequences were consistently detected.

Study observations and caveats: Tumoral mutation counts were tracked by counts of expanded intratumoral alpha and beta TCRs.

TCRdb fed the 5' RACE reads into MiXCR, producing one record per CDR3 protein. This table holds fewer than 9,500 distinct CDR3 sequences, around 8% found once. Indicated time point: sample taken at primary tumor resection. The donor population consisted of approximately 70 patients with untreated, early-stage non-small cell lung cancer. Material for sequencing was whole RNA from tumor, nontumor lung or frozen PBMC, left unsorted. The CDR3 extends over 14 amino acids. Trimming cost V 7 bases and J 1 base, with 14 bases left between them. Germline values: CDR1 LNHDA, CDR2 SQIVND (reference sequence). This clonotype rates as medium-sized. Its antigen is currently unknown.

Here the sequenced sample was lung tumor tissue, taken at surgery. This clonotype originated in a male donor with early-stage non-small cell lung cancer. J is TRBJ2-7 and V is TRBV19; D is unresolved. DNA of the CDR3: TGTGCCAGTAAGGCAGCAGCCGATTCCTACGAGCAGTACTTC. It encodes CASKAAADSYEQYF.